These 3 T cell receptor beta chains were all obtained from the same sample, sequenced in a study of blood T cell repertoires in COVID-19. Assay used: immunoSEQ multiplex PCR; TCRdb lists only in-frame clones, some missing. The table includes roughly 65,000 clones, roughly nine tenths detected once. The material sequenced was peripheral blood. The receptor set was obtained from a man aged 55 to 70 with acute or convalescent COVID-19.

The chain couples TRBV20-1 to TRBJ2-7, with D possibly being TRBD2 (5 bases). CDR1 is DFQATT, CDR2 SNEGSKA, per germline (reference sequence). The germline V and J ends were trimmed by 1 base and 6 bases, with 7 bases remaining between them. This CDR3 spans 11 amino acids. CDR3 protein: CSARVGLEQYF. The CDR3 DNA is TGCAGTGCTAGAGTTGGACTCGAGCAGTACTTC.

This clone was recorded once. For the CDR3, the DNA is TGTGCCAGCTCCCGGACTAGCGGGGTCTCGGATACGCAGTATTTT. Translated: CASSRTSGVSDTQYF. The chain links TRBV9 to TRBJ2-3; 12 bases are shared with TRBD2. CDR3 size: 15 residues. V trimming: 7 bases; J trimming: 6 bases; junction bases outside the gene matches: 9. Per the germline V gene, CDR1 is SGDLS and CDR2 is YYNGEE.

V and J are TRBV6-6 and TRBJ1-2, with D possibly being TRBD1 (5 bases). This CDR3 has 13 residues. In germline, CDR1 is MNHNY, CDR2 SVGAGI (reference sequence). Trimming stripped 2 bases from V and 7 bases from J, with 11 bases between. CDR3 DNA sequence: TGTGCCAGCAGTTACAGGGGTGGTACTGGCTACACCTTC. This sequence encodes CASSYRGGTGYTF.